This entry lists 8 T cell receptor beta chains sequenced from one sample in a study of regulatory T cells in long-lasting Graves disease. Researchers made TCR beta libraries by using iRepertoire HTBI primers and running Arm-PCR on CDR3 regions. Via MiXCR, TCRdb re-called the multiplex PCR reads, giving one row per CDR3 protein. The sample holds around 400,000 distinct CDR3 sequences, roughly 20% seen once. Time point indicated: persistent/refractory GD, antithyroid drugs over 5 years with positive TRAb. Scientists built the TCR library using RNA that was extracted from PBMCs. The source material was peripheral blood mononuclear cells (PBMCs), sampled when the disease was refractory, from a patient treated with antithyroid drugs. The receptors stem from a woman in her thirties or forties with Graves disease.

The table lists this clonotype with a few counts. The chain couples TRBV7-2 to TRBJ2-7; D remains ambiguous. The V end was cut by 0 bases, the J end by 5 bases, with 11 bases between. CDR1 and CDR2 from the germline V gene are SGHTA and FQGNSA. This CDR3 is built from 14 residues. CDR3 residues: CASSLAADRHEQYF. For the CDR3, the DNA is TGTGCCAGCAGCTTAGCGGCGGACCGCCACGAGCAGTACTTC.

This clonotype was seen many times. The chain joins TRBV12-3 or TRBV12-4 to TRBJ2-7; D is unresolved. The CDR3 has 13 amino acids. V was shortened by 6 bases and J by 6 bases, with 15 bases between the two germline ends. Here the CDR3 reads CASRTTDGIEQYF. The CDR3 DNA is TGTGCCAGCAGGACGACGGACGGCATCGAGCAGTACTTC.

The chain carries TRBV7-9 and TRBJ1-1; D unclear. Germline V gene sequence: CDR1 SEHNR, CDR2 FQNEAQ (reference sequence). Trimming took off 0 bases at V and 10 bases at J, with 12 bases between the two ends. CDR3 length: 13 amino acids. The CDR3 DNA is TGTGCCAGCAGCTTAGCGGGCCCTGCCGGAGCTTTCTTT. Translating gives CASSLAGPAGAFF.

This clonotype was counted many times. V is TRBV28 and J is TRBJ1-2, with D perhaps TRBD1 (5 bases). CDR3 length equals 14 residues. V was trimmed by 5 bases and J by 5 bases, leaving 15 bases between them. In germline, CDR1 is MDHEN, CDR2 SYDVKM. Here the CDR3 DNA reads TGTGCCAGCAGTCCTCCCTGGGACCTTTATGGCTACACCTTC. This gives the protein CASSPPWDLYGYTF.

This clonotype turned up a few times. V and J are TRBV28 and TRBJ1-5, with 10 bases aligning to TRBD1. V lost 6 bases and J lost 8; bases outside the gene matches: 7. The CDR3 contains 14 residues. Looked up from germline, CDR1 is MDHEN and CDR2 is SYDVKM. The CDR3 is CASSLGQGMEPQHF. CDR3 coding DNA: TGTGCCAGCAGCTTGGGACAGGGGATGGAGCCCCAGCATTTT.

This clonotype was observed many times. The CDR3 here is CSARVADSHRDQETQYF. Written as DNA, the CDR3 is TGCAGTGCTAGAGTGGCGGACTCGCATAGGGATCAAGAGACCCAGTACTTC. The chain joins TRBV20-1 to TRBJ2-5, with D perhaps matching TRBD2 (5 bases). CDR3 length: 17 amino acids. Germline CDR1 DFQATT, CDR2 SNEGSKA (reference sequence). Trimming took off 1 base at V and 2 bases at J, with 20 bases between the two ends.

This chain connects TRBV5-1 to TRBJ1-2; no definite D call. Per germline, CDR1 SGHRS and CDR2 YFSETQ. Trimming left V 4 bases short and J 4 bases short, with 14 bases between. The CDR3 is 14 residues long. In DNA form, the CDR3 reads TGCGCCAGCAGCAAGGACGGCACCTCCTATGGCTACACCTTC. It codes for CASSKDGTSYGYTF. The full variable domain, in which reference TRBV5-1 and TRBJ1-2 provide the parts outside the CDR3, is KAGVTQTPRYLIKTRGQQVTLSCSPISGHRSVSWYQQTPGQGLQFLFEYFSETQRNKGNFPGRFSGRQFSNSRSEMNVSTLELGDSALYLCASSKDGTSYGYTFGSGTRLTVV.

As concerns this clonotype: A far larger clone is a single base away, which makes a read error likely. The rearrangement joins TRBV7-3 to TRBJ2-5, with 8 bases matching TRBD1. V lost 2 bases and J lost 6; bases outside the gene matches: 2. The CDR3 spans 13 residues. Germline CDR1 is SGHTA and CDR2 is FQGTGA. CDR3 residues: CASSLGQGKTQYF. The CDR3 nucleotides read TGTGCCAGCAGCTTAGGACAGGGAAAGACCCAGTACTTC.